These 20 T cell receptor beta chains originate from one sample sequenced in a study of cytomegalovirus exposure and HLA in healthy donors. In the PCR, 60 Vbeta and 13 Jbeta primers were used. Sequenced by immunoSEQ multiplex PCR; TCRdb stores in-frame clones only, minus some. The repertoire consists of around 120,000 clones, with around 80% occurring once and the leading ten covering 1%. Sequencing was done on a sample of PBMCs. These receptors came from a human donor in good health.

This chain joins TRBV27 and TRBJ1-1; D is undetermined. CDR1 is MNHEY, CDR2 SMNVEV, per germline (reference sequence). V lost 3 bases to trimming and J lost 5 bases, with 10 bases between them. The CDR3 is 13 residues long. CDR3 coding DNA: TGTGCCAGCAGTTTTACATCGTATACTGAAGCTTTCTTT. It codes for CASSFTSYTEAFF.

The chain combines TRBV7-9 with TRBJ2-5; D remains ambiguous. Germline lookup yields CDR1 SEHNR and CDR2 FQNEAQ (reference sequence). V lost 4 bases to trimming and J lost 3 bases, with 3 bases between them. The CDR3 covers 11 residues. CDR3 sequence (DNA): TGTGCCAGCAGCTCCGAAGAGACCCAGTACTTC. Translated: CASSSEETQYF.

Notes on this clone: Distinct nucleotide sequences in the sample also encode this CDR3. CDR3 loop: CAISTGDSNQPQHF. The CDR3 DNA sequence: TGTGCCATCAGCACAGGGGATAGCAATCAGCCCCAGCATTTT. The chain joins TRBV6-1 to TRBJ1-5, with 7 positions matching TRBD1. V lost 10 bases, J lost 0 bases, and 6 bases stayed unmatched. This CDR3 comprises 14 residues. Germline V lookup: CDR1 MNHNS, CDR2 SASEGT.

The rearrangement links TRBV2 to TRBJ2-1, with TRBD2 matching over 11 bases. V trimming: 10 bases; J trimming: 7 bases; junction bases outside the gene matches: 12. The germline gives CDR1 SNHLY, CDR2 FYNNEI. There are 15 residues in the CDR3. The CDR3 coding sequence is TGTGCCAACTACGATAGCGGGGGGGTGAGAAATGAGCAGTTCTTC. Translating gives CANYDSGGVRNEQFF.

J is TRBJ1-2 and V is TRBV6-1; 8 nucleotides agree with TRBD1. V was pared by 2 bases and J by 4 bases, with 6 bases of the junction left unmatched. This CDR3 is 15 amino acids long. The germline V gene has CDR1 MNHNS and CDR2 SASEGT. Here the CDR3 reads CASSENWTGPYGYTF. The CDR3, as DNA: TGTGCCAGCAGTGAAAATTGGACAGGGCCCTATGGCTACACCTTC.

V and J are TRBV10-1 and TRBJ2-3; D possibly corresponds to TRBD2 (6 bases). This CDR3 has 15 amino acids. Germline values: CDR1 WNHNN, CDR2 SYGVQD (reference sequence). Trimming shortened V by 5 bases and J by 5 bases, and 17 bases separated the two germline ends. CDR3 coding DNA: TGCGCCAGCAGTCGCGGGGCCCTCGACGAAGATACGCAGTATTTT. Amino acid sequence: CASSRGALDEDTQYF.

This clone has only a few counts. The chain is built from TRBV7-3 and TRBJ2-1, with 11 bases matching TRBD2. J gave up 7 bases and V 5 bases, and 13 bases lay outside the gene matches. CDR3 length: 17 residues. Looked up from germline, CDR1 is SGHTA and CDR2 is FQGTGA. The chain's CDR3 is CASSKGASGGLMNEQFF. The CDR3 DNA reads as TGTGCCAGCAGCAAGGGGGCTAGCGGGGGGCTTATGAATGAGCAGTTCTTC.

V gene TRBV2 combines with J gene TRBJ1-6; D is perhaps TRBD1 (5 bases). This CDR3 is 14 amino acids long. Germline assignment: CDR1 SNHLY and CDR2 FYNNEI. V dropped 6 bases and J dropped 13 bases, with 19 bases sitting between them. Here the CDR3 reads CASSEGLPTNPLHF. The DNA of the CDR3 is TGTGCCAGCAGCGAGGGACTACCGACGAATCCCCTCCACTTT.

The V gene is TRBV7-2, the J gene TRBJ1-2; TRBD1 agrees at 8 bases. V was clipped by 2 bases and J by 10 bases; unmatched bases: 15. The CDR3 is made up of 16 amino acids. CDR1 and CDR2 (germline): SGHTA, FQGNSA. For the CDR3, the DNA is TGTGCCAGCAGCTTAAGGGGGACAGGTAGCCCCCGGAACTACACCTTC. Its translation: CASSLRGTGSPRNYTF.

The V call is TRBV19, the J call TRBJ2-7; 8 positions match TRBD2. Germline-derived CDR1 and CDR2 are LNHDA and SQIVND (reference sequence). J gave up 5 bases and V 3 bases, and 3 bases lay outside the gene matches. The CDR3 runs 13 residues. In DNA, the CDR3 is TGTGCCAGTAGTATCCTAGCGGGCGACGAGCAGTACTTC. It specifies CASSILAGDEQYF.

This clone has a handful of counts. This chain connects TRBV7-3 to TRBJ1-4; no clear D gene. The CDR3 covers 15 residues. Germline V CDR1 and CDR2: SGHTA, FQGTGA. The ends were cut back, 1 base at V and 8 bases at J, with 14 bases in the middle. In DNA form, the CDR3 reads TGTGCCAGCAGCTTAAGCGGGCAGCTTGACGAAAAACTGTTTTTT. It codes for CASSLSGQLDEKLFF.

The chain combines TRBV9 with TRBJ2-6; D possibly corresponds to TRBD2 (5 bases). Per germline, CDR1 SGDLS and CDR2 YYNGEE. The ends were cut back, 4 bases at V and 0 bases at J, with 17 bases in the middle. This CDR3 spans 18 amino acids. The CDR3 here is CASSPERGLNSGANVLTF. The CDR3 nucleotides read TGTGCCAGCAGCCCTGAGCGAGGGCTCAACTCTGGGGCCAACGTCCTGACTTTC.

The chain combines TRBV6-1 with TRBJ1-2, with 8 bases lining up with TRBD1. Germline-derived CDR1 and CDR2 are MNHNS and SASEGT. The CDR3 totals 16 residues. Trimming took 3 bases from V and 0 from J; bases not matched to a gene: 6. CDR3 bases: TGTGCCAGCAGTGAGTTTTTGGGACAGGCTAACTATGGCTACACCTTC. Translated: CASSEFLGQANYGYTF.

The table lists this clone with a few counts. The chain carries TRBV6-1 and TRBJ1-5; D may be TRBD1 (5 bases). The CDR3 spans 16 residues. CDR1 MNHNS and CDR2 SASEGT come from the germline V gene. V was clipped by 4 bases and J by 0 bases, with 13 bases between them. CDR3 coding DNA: TGTGCCAGCAGTGCAGTGGTGGGGCTTAGCAATCAGCCCCAGCATTTT. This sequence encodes CASSAVVGLSNQPQHF.

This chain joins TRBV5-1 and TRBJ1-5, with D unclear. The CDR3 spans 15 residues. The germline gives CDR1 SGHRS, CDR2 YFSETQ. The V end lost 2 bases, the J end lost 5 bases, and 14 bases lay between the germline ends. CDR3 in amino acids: CASSFEGRLDQPQHF. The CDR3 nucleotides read TGCGCCAGCAGCTTTGAAGGGAGGTTGGATCAGCCCCAGCATTTT.

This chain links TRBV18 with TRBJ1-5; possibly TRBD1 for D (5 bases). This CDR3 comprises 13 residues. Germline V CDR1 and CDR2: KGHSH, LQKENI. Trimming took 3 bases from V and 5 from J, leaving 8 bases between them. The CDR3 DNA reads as TGTGCCAGCTCACCGGGGGAGGATCAGCCCCAGCATTTT. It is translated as CASSPGEDQPQHF.

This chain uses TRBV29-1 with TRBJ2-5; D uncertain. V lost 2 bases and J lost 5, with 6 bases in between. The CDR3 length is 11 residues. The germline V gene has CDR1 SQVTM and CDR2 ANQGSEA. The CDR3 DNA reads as TGCAGCGTTGAAAGTGGCGAGACCCAGTACTTC. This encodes CSVESGETQYF.

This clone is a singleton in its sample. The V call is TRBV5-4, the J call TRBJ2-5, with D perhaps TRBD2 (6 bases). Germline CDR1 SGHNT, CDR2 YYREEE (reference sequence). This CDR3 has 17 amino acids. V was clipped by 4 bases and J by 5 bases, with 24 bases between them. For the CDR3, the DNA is TGTGCCAGCAGCCCGCCTGTTCGGGGACGAGGAGGGGAGACCCAGTACTTC. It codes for CASSPPVRGRGGETQYF.

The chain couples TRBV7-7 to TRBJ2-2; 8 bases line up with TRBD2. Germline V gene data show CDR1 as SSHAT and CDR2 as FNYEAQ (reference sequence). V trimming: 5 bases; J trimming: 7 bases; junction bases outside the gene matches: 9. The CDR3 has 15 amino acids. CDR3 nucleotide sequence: TGTGCCAGCAGCCCCAGTAGCGGGACGGGCGGGGAGCTGTTTTTT. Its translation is CASSPSSGTGGELFF.

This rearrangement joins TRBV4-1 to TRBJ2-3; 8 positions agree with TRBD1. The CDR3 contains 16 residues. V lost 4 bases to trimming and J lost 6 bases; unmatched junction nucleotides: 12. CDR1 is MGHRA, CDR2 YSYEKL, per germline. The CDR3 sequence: CASSPEVAGGADTQYF. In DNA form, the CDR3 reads TGCGCCAGCAGCCCAGAGGTGGCAGGGGGCGCGGATACGCAGTATTTT.